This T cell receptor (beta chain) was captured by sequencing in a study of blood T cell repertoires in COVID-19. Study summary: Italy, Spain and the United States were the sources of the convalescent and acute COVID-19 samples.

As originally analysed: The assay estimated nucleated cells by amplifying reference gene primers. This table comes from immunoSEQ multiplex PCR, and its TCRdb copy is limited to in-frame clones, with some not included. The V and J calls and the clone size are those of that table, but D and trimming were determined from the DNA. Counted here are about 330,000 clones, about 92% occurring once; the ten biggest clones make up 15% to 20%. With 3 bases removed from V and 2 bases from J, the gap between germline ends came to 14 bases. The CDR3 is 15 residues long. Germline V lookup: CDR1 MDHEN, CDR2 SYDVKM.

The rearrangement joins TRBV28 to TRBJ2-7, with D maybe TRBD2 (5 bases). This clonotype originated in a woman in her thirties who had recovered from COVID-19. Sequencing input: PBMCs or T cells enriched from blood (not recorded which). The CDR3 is CASSFSRGFPYEQYF. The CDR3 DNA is TGTGCCAGCAGTTTCTCTCGGGGATTTCCCTACGAGCAGTACTTC.